Given below is one T cell receptor (beta chain) in context. This clonotype was observed at least ten times. This receptor's antigen is unknown. No base quality values were provided; no much bigger clone lies one nucleotide off. The data are from a study of Graves' ophthalmopathy and Graves' hyperthyroidism (dated by TCRdb to the late 2010s). As for the study more broadly: Peripheral blood samples were taken at the time of initial diagnosis, before any treatment was given. The study used signatures of the TCR beta repertoire to tell Graves' ophthalmopathy apart from Graves' hyperthyroidism and to predict which patients would progress to ophthalmopathy. In total, around 130 blood samples were TCR-sequenced: approximately 40 ophthalmopathy, some 75 hyperthyroidism and about 17 hyperthyroidism-to-ophthalmopathy patients. To explore V-J signatures that separate ophthalmopathy from hyperthyroidism, a discovery set of about 98 patients was enrolled, consisting of about 45 with ophthalmopathy and roughly 60 with stable hyperthyroidism. For independent validation, a separate cohort was made up of 18 hyperthyroidism patients plus 17 patients who later progressed from hyperthyroidism to ophthalmopathy. In over 5 hyperthyroidism patients, the T-cell repertoires found in thyroid tissue were compared with those found in blood. Following sample collection, hyperthyroidism patients were given methimazole at a starting dose of 30 mg daily, and ophthalmopathy patients were given high-dose intravenous methylprednisolone.

Reading from cysteine to phenylalanine, the CDR3 counts 17 amino acids. Only the CDR3 DNA stays, 51 bases, in frame from base 1. V loses 5 bases at its end and J loses 8 bases; junction bases beyond the gene matches: 15. For CDR1 and CDR2, the germline V gene (reference sequence) lists LNHDA and SQIVND. The ophthalmopathy patients had moderately to severely active disease, with a Clinical Activity Score of 3 or higher, a NOSPECS grade of 4 or higher, and a disease duration of less than 3 months. Anyone with other autoimmune diseases, uncontrolled infections, pregnancy or lactation was excluded from the study. Diagnosis relied on clinical symptoms, serum thyroxine, TRAb, thyroid ultrasound and orbital computed tomography. Using Ficoll-Paque density gradient centrifugation, PBMCs were isolated from about 9.4 ml of fresh peripheral blood. Trizol reagent was used to extract the total RNA, and its quality was then checked on an Agilent 2100 Bioanalyzer.

TCR beta CDR3 regions were amplified from RNA transcripts for repertoire sequencing. The first round of RT-PCR was done with HTBI primers and the Qiagen OneStep RT-PCR kit, and was followed by a second round of multiplex PCR, then size selection and purification. Libraries were sequenced on an Illumina HiSeq2000 using paired-end 100 bp reads. The study's processing was this. SOAPnuke was used to process the reads, removing any read that contained adapters or uncalled bases, had a mean Phred below 15, or lacked an exact match to the constant primer or identifier. High-quality paired reads were merged with COPE v1.2.5. Clonotypes were defined as unique nucleotide sequences and were aligned to IMGT TRB V, D and J references using MiTCR v1.1. The analysis was limited to V-J combinations with a frequency above 0.0001, which together covered approximately 99% of repertoires. A TCR clonal expansion and chaos score per V-J combination was defined as the ratio of F50 clonal expansion to chaos observed in the TCRdist matrix. Welch's t-statistics and random forest were used to reduce features to about a dozen V-J combinations, which were fed into a naive Bayes classifier. The similarity between thyroid and blood repertoires was quantified using the Morisita-Horn index. TCRdb reanalyzed the raw reads on its own, using fastp at Q25 for trimming and MiXCR for clone calling, and kept in-frame beta chains. Records with the same CDR3 protein are collapsed into one entry carrying the most frequent genes and DNA. The V and J calls reflect TCRdb's pipeline rather than the authors' work. A total of 300,000 to 350,000 distinct CDR3 sequences appear in this sample, about a sixth of them only once. The ten largest clonotypes hold about 12% of the sample.

Broad study findings and their caveats: Most expanded thyroid clonotypes with frequency above 0.001 were also detected in blood, suggesting blood repertoires may reflect the thyroid immune response. Sample size was not statistically predetermined, and group allocation was not concealed from the investigators. In validation, the model predicted ophthalmopathy progression with about 64% sensitivity and 72.22% specificity; approximately 12 predicted patients were CT-confirmed with GO in a median of approximately 6.2 months. In cross-validation, the 13-signature model distinguished ophthalmopathy from stable hyperthyroidism with about 88% sensitivity and 81.08% specificity, and in the test set the corresponding values were around 78% and 73%.

The sequencing sample was made of peripheral blood. The clonotype originates from an adult man with Graves' ophthalmopathy. The V and J genes are TRBV19 and TRBJ1-6, with TRBD1 identical over 7 junction bases. The CDR3 is CASSRPPGAGGDSPLHF. In nucleotide form, the sequence is TGTGCCAGTAGTCGTCCCCCTGGGGCAGGGGGTGATTCACCCCTCCACTTT.